The 17 T cell receptor beta chains reported below all come from one sample, sequenced in a study of OX40 agonist ivuxolimab in advanced cancers. The data were produced by immunoSEQ multiplex PCR, yet TCRdb's version contains in-frame clones alone and is incomplete. The top ten hold 0.45% to 0.6% of the sample, which has 65,000 to 95,000 clones, 70% to 90% seen once. The material sequenced was CD4+ or CD8+ T cells sorted from blood, taken in a trial of the OX40 agonist ivuxolimab. These receptors all come from an adult with an advanced solid tumor such as melanoma, head and neck, liver or kidney cancer.

The rearrangement links TRBV6-5 to TRBJ2-3, with a tentative D call TRBD2 (6 bases). From germline, CDR1 is MNHEY and CDR2 SVGAGI. This CDR3 region has 15 residues. V gave up 8 bases and J gave up 0 bases, with 15 bases separating them. The CDR3 is CASDSVGGSTDTQYF. CDR3 in DNA: TGTGCCAGCGACTCGGTGGGGGGTAGCACAGATACGCAGTATTTT.

J is TRBJ2-3 and V is TRBV7-2; 12 nucleotides match TRBD2. Losses at the gene ends were 4 bases for V and 0 bases for J; bases not matched to a gene: 2. There are 16 residues in the CDR3. Germline CDR1 is SGHTA and CDR2 is FQGNSA. CDR3 sequence (DNA): TGTGCCAGCAGCTCCGGACTAGCGGGGAGCACAGATACGCAGTATTTT. Residues: CASSSGLAGSTDTQYF.

This chain connects TRBV5-1 to TRBJ2-3, with no clear D. The germline V gene has CDR1 SGHRS and CDR2 YFSETQ. V shed 0 bases and J shed 1 base, with 6 bases lying between them. This CDR3 spans 14 amino acids. This CDR3 is CASSLDPGTDTQYF. Written as DNA, the CDR3 is TGCGCCAGCAGCTTGGATCCGGGCACAGATACGCAGTATTTT.

The chain carries TRBV4-1 and TRBJ1-2, with a weak D call TRBD1 (6 bases). Trimming removed 0 bases from V and 4 bases from J, with 9 bases in between. This CDR3 has 14 amino acids. Per the germline V gene, CDR1 is MGHRA and CDR2 is YSYEKL. The CDR3 protein is CASSQEHRAYGYTF. The CDR3 nucleotides read TGCGCCAGCAGCCAAGAACACAGGGCCTATGGCTACACCTTC.

For this clone: Other DNA sequences in this sample translate to the same CDR3. The gene calls are TRBV5-1 and TRBJ1-5, with a weak D call TRBD1 (5 bases). Germline V CDR1 and CDR2: SGHRS, YFSETQ. The V and J ends lost 2 bases and 5 bases respectively, with 11 bases between them. The CDR3 loop spans 14 amino acids. The CDR3 region has the DNA TGCGCCAGCAGCTTATCAGGGAGCGATCAGCCCCAGCATTTT. The encoded protein is CASSLSGSDQPQHF.

V and J are TRBV5-4 and TRBJ2-1; tentative D call: TRBD1 (6 bases). This CDR3 has 16 residues. Per the germline V gene, CDR1 is SGHNT and CDR2 is YYREEE (reference sequence). Trimming stripped 0 bases from V and 4 bases from J, with 14 bases between. CDR3 nucleotide sequence: TGTGCCAGCAGCTTGGGTGGGGGCAATCGGTACAATGAGCAGTTCTTC. This translates into CASSLGGGNRYNEQFF.

This sequence joins TRBV5-1 and TRBJ2-3, with 7 bases fitting TRBD1. This CDR3 is 16 amino acids long. CDR1 is SGHRS, CDR2 YFSETQ, per germline. V trimming: 0 bases; J trimming: 4 bases; junction bases outside the gene matches: 8. The CDR3 reads CASSLDRQGGPDTQYF. Here the CDR3 DNA reads TGCGCCAGCAGCTTGGATCGACAGGGTGGTCCAGATACGCAGTATTTT.

V gene TRBV5-5 combines with J gene TRBJ1-2; weak D call: TRBD1 (6 bases). V lost 4 bases to trimming and J lost 2 bases, with 18 bases between them. The CDR3 is made up of 16 amino acids. Per germline, CDR1 SGHKS and CDR2 YYEKEE (reference sequence). In DNA form, the CDR3 reads TGTGCCAGCAGCACCGCGCCTAGGACAGCCAACTATGGCTACACCTTC. Translation gives CASSTAPRTANYGYTF.

A few counts support this clone. V is TRBV4-3 and J is TRBJ1-1, with no clear D. Germline CDR1 LGHNA, CDR2 YSLEER. This CDR3 contains 13 residues. The V end lost 1 base, the J end lost 2 bases, and 5 bases lay between the germline ends. The CDR3 DNA is TGCGCCAGCAGCCAAGTACTCAACACTGAAGCTTTCTTT. This codes for CASSQVLNTEAFF.

V usage is TRBV6-5 and J usage is TRBJ2-2; 9 positions match TRBD1. V shed 2 bases and J 7 bases; nucleotides not matched to a gene: 8. CDR1 is MNHEY, CDR2 SVGAGI, per germline. The CDR3 spans 16 residues. CDR3 coding DNA: TGTGCCAGCAGTTACGGCGGGACAGGGAAGGGCGGGGAGCTGTTTTTT. Residues: CASSYGGTGKGGELFF.

V and J are TRBV5-1 and TRBJ2-2; no reliable D call. Trimming took off 4 bases at V and 1 base at J, with 11 bases between the two ends. From germline, CDR1 is SGHRS and CDR2 YFSETQ. This CDR3 region has 15 residues. CDR3 loop: CASSPPPENTGELFF. CDR3 nucleotide sequence: TGCGCCAGCAGCCCGCCTCCAGAGAACACCGGGGAGCTGTTTTTT.

This clone has a handful of counts. Distinct nucleotide sequences in the sample also encode this CDR3. This chain uses TRBV7-9 with TRBJ1-1; D uncertain. V gave up 1 base and J gave up 7 bases, with 7 bases separating them. Germline V gene lookup returns CDR1 SEHNR and CDR2 FQNEAQ (reference sequence). CDR3 length: 12 amino acids. In nucleotides, the CDR3 is TGTGCCAGCAGCTTAGAGGGAGGTGAAGCTTTCTTT. Protein: CASSLEGGEAFF. Full variable domain (missing parts from reference TRBV7-9 and TRBJ1-1): DTGVSQNPRHKITKRGQNVTFRCDPISEHNRLYWYRQTLGQGPEFLTYFQNEAQLEKSRLLSDRFSAERPKGSFSTLEIQRTEQGDSAMYLCASSLEGGEAFFGQGTRLTVV.

This chain connects TRBV6-5 to TRBJ1-5, with D perhaps matching TRBD1 (5 bases). Germline-derived CDR1 and CDR2 are MNHEY and SVGAGI. The ends were cut back, 2 bases at V and 5 bases at J, with 10 bases in the middle. The CDR3 runs to 14 residues. CDR3 residues: CASSYRGGDQPQHF. CDR3 sequence (DNA): TGTGCCAGCAGTTACAGGGGAGGGGATCAGCCCCAGCATTTT.

This clone was detected a few times. The V call is TRBV15, the J call TRBJ2-3; 8 bases line up with TRBD2. V trimming: 0 bases; J trimming: 4 bases; junction bases outside the gene matches: 6. This CDR3 comprises 16 residues. Germline V gene lookup returns CDR1 LNHNV and CDR2 YYDKDF (reference sequence). CDR3 in DNA: TGTGCCACCAGCAGAGATCGGGGGGGGCGCGCAGATACGCAGTATTTT. It yields the protein CATSRDRGGRADTQYF.

V gene TRBV5-4 combines with J gene TRBJ1-2; no clear D. Germline V gene sequence: CDR1 SGHNT, CDR2 YYREEE (reference sequence). This CDR3 region has 12 residues. V was cut by 2 bases and J by 6 bases, with 8 bases left in between. Written as DNA, the CDR3 is TGTGCCAGCAGCTTTTCTTACGATGGCTACACCTTC. As protein: CASSFSYDGYTF.

V usage is TRBV9 and J usage is TRBJ2-6; no reliable D call. Trimming left V 0 bases short and J 0 bases short, with 4 bases between. Germline CDR1 and CDR2: SGDLS and YYNGEE. The CDR3 runs 15 residues. CDR3 protein: CASSVVGSGANVLTF. CDR3 sequence (DNA): TGTGCCAGCAGCGTAGTGGGCTCTGGGGCCAACGTCCTGACTTTC.

The rearrangement uses TRBV14 and TRBJ1-4; tentatively, D is TRBD1 (5 bases). Trimming left V 0 bases short and J 11 bases short, with 7 bases between. There are 12 residues in the CDR3. The germline V gene has CDR1 SGHDN and CDR2 FVKESK. The CDR3 here is CASSQDRGKLFF. As DNA, the CDR3 is TGTGCCAGCAGCCAAGACCGGGGGAAACTGTTTTTT. Full variable domain (rest looked up from reference TRBV14 and TRBJ1-4): EAGVTQFPSHSVIEKGQTVTLRCDPISGHDNLYWYRRVMGKEIKFLLHFVKESKQDESGMPNNRFLAERTGGTYSTLKVQPAELEDSGVYFCASSQDRGKLFFGSGTQLSVL.